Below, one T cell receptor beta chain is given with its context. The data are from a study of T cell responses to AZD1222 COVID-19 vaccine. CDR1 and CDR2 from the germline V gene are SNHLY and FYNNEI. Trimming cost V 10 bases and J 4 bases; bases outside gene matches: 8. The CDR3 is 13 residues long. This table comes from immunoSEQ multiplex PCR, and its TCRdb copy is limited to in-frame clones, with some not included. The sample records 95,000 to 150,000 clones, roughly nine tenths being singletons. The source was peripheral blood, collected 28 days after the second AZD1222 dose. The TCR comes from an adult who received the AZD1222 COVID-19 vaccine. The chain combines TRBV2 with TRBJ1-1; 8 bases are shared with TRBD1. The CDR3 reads CATVQGEGTEAFF. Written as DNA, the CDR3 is TGTGCCACCGTACAGGGGGAGGGCACTGAAGCTTTCTTT.